The 18 T cell receptor beta chains listed next were all sequenced from one sample in a study of cytomegalovirus exposure and HLA in healthy donors. A multiplex PCR was run with 60 Vbeta primers and 13 Jbeta primers. The method was immunoSEQ multiplex PCR; TCRdb's version includes in-frame clones alone and lacks a portion of them. The top ten clones hold 2.5% to 3% of a sample with about 140,000 clones, roughly three quarters of them seen once. The sequencing input was PBMCs. The origin of the receptors is a female donor in good health and CMV-seronegative.

This clone occurred once. J is TRBJ2-3 and V is TRBV30; 11 bases are shared with TRBD1. The CDR3 totals 13 residues. Germline V gene sequence: CDR1 GTSNPN, CDR2 SVGIG (reference sequence). The J segment lost 6 bases and the V segment lost 4 bases, leaving 3 bases of the junction unmatched. CDR3 sequence (DNA): TGTGCCTGGAACCGGGACAGGGGGGATACGCAGTATTTT. It encodes CAWNRDRGDTQYF.

The chain carries TRBV23-1 and TRBJ1-5; 8 bases map to TRBD1. TRBV23-1 is given ORF status, its function remaining uncertain. This CDR3 spans 15 amino acids. J was trimmed by 2 bases and V by 4 bases; bases with no gene match: 4. Here the CDR3 reads CASSRLTGGNQPQHF. CDR3 bases: TGCGCCAGCAGTCGATTGACAGGGGGCAATCAGCCCCAGCATTTT.

The rearrangement links TRBV10-3 to TRBJ2-7; D is undetermined. CDR1 is ENHRY and CDR2 is SYGVKD in the germline V gene. V lost 3 bases to trimming and J lost 6 bases, with 15 bases between them. This CDR3 comprises 14 residues. Here the CDR3 DNA reads TGTGCCATCAGTGAATCACTACTGAATGGCGAGCAGTACTTC. Translating gives CAISESLLNGEQYF.

The chain recombines TRBV4-1 with TRBJ2-1; 16 bases match TRBD2. J lost 7 bases, V lost 4 bases, and 10 bases had no gene match. This CDR3 region has 18 residues. CDR1 and CDR2 from the germline V gene are MGHRA and YSYEKL. CDR3 amino acids: CASSREVPGLAGGNEQFF. CDR3 coding DNA: TGCGCCAGCAGCCGAGAGGTTCCGGGACTAGCGGGAGGGAATGAGCAGTTCTTC.

The CDR3 sequence: CASREDRAYFLLNTEAFF. The CDR3 nucleotides read TGTGCCAGCAGGGAGGACAGGGCATATTTCCTGTTGAACACTGAAGCTTTCTTT. V is TRBV28 and J is TRBJ1-1; 8 positions agree with TRBD1. The ends lost 6 bases at V and 0 bases at J; junction bases unmatched: 15. The CDR3 runs to 18 residues. From germline, CDR1 is MDHEN and CDR2 SYDVKM.

The rearrangement links TRBV2 to TRBJ2-1; 7 positions match TRBD2. Trimming took 5 bases from V and 8 from J; bases not matched to a gene: 12. Per the germline V gene, CDR1 is SNHLY and CDR2 is FYNNEI. The CDR3 length is 15 residues. Here the CDR3 DNA reads TGTGCCAGCAGTATAGGGACTACCGGGGCGTATGAGCAGTTCTTC. It translates to CASSIGTTGAYEQFF. Drawing the rest from reference TRBV2 and TRBJ2-1, the complete variable domain is EPEVTQTPSHQVTQMGQEVILRCVPISNHLYFYWYRQILGQKVEFLVSFYNNEISEKSEIFDDQFSVERPDGSNFTLKIRSTKLEDSAMYFCASSIGTTGAYEQFFGPGTRLTVL.

The table lists this clone with a few counts. Here the CDR3 DNA reads TGCGCCAGCAGCCAAGATCGCGGGCCCCGGGGGGAAAAACTGTTTTTT. This codes for CASSQDRGPRGEKLFF. V and J are TRBV4-3 and TRBJ1-4, with a possible D match to TRBD1 (5 bases). The length of the CDR3 is 16 residues. Germline-derived CDR1 and CDR2 are LGHNA and YSLEER. Trimming pared 0 bases from V and 8 bases from J, leaving 16 bases between.

CDR3 residues: CASSLESGGGADTQYF. The DNA for the CDR3 is TGTGCCAGCAGCTTAGAGTCGGGGGGGGGCGCAGATACGCAGTATTTT. The chain employs TRBV7-6 and TRBJ2-3; 8 positions match TRBD2. The CDR3 has 16 residues. With 1 base clipped from V and 4 bases from J, the junction kept 7 bases outside the gene matches. Germline loops: CDR1 SGHVS, CDR2 FNYEAQ. Based on the CDR3 plus reference TRBV7-6 and TRBJ2-3, the full variable domain is GAGVSQSPRYKVTKRGQDVALRCDPISGHVSLYWYRQALGQGPEFLTYFNYEAQQDKSGLPNDRFSAERPEGSISTLTIQRTEQRDSAMYRCASSLESGGGADTQYFGPGTRLTVL.

The chain carries TRBV28 and TRBJ1-3; the match to TRBD1 covers 8 bases. CDR1 is MDHEN and CDR2 is SYDVKM in the germline V gene. The CDR3 is 17 residues long. The V and J ends lost 6 bases and 0 bases, in that order; junction bases with no gene match: 10. This CDR3 reads CASSRSPGGRSGNTIYF. Here the CDR3 DNA reads TGTGCCAGCAGCAGGAGTCCAGGGGGCCGCTCTGGAAACACCATATATTTT.

This chain joins TRBV30 and TRBJ2-3, with D tentatively TRBD1 (6 bases). Germline V lookup: CDR1 GTSNPN, CDR2 SVGIG (reference sequence). The CDR3 consists of 13 residues. The germline V and J ends were trimmed by 0 bases and 4 bases, with 8 bases remaining between them. CDR3 loop: CAWSVRQADTQYF. CDR3 in DNA: TGTGCCTGGAGTGTCAGACAGGCAGATACGCAGTATTTT.

This rearrangement joins TRBV28 to TRBJ2-1; a weak D match, TRBD2 (6 bases). From germline, CDR1 is MDHEN and CDR2 SYDVKM. The CDR3 is made up of 15 amino acids. V was cut by 4 bases and J by 2 bases, with 12 bases left in between. The CDR3 nucleotides read TGTGCCAGCAGTTCCGGGGGTAGGGCCTACAATGAGCAGTTCTTC. Translation gives CASSSGGRAYNEQFF.

This clone has a handful of counts. The J gene is TRBJ1-2, the V gene TRBV6-1; maybe TRBD1 (5 bases). This CDR3 comprises 15 residues. Germline V gene sequence: CDR1 MNHNS, CDR2 SASEGT. The ends were cut back, 2 bases at V and 2 bases at J, with 12 bases in the middle. Here the CDR3 reads CASSEIVTANYGYTF. The CDR3 DNA is TGTGCCAGCAGTGAAATAGTGACAGCAAACTATGGCTACACCTTC.

CDR3 sequence: CASSPGTSVTGELFF. DNA of the CDR3: TGCGCCAGCAGCCCCGGGACTAGCGTCACCGGGGAGCTGTTTTTT. V and J are TRBV5-1 and TRBJ2-2; 10 bases line up with TRBD2. CDR3 size: 15 residues. Trimming took 4 bases from V and 4 from J; bases not matched to a gene: 4. Germline V gene sequence: CDR1 SGHRS, CDR2 YFSETQ.

The chain joins TRBV4-1 to TRBJ2-3; no reliable D call. The CDR3 totals 14 residues. In germline, CDR1 is MGHRA, CDR2 YSYEKL. V lost 5 bases, J lost 0 bases, and 9 bases lay in between. In nucleotides, the CDR3 is TGCGCCAGCAGCTTACCCGGGAGCACAGATACGCAGTATTTT. As protein: CASSLPGSTDTQYF.

The chain uses TRBV11-2 and TRBJ2-7; D not resolved. Between the trimmed V and J ends, which lost 4 bases and 3 bases, there was a span of 13 bases. The V gene's germline CDR1 is SGHAT and CDR2 FQNNGV. The CDR3 is 14 amino acids. The CDR3 here is CASSSIINSYEQYF. CDR3 DNA sequence: TGTGCCAGCAGCTCCATCATTAACAGCTACGAGCAGTACTTC.

The rearrangement uses TRBV9 and TRBJ2-5; 11 nucleotides agree with TRBD2. Germline values: CDR1 SGDLS, CDR2 YYNGEE. The CDR3 extends over 16 amino acids. The ends lost 1 base at V and 1 base at J; junction bases unmatched: 3. In DNA, the CDR3 is TGTGCCAGCAGCGTACTAGCGGGGGGCCCCCAAGAGACCCAGTACTTC. This codes for CASSVLAGGPQETQYF.

V gene TRBV4-3 combines with J gene TRBJ2-5; TRBD2 agrees at 7 bases. J was trimmed by 2 bases and V by 2 bases; bases with no gene match: 2. Per germline, CDR1 LGHNA and CDR2 YSLEER. The CDR3 has 14 residues. Written as DNA, the CDR3 is TGCGCCAGCAGCCAATGGACTAGTCAAGAGACCCAGTACTTC. Its translation is CASSQWTSQETQYF.

This clone was observed at least ten times. The gene calls are TRBV9 and TRBJ2-1; 9 bases align to TRBD2. Trimming cost V 6 bases and J 8 bases; bases outside gene matches: 9. Germline lookup yields CDR1 SGDLS and CDR2 YYNGEE. The CDR3 is 14 amino acids. DNA of the CDR3: TGTGCCAGCACCAAGAGCGGGAGGAATGATGAGCAGTTCTTC. Its translation: CASTKSGRNDEQFF.